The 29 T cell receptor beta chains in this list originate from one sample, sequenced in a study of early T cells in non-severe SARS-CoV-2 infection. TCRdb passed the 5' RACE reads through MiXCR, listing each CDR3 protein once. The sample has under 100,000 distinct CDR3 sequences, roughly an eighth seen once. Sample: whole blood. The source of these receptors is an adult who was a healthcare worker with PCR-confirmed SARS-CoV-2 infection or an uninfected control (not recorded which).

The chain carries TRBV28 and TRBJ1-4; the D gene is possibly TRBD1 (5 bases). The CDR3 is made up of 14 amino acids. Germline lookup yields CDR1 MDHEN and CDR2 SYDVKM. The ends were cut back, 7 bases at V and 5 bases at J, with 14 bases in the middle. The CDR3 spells CASTTWRGNEKLFF. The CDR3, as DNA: TGTGCCAGCACCACATGGAGGGGAAATGAAAAACTGTTTTTT.

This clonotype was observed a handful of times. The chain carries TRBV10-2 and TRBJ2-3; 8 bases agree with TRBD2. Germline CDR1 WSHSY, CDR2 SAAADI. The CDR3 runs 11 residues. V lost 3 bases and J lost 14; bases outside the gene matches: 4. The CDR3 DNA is TGCGCCAGCAGTGAAGGACTAGCATTGTATTTT. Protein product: CASSEGLALYF.

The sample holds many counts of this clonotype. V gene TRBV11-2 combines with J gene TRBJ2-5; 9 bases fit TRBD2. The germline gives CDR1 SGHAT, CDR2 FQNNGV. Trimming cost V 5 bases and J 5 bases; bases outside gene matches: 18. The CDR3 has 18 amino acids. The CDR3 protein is CASSPGNFGSGGLETQYF. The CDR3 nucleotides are TGTGCCAGCAGCCCCGGGAATTTCGGTAGCGGGGGTTTGGAGACCCAGTACTTC.

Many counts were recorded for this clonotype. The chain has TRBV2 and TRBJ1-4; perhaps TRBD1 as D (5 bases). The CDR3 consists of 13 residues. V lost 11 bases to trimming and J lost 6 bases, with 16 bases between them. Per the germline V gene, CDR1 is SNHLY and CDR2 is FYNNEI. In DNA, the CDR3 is TGTGCCCTCAGAGGGGTGGGAGATGAAAAACTGTTTTTT. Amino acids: CALRGVGDEKLFF.

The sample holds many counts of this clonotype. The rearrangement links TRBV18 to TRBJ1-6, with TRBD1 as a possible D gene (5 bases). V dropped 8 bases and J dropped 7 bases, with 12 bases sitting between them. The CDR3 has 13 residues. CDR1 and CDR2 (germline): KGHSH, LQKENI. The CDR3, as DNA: TGTGCCAGCATCAACGGGGGGAATTCACCCCTCCACTTT. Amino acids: CASINGGNSPLHF. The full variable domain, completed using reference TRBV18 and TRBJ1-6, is NAGVMQNPRHLVRRRGQEARLRCSPMKGHSHVYWYRQLPEEGLKFMVYLQKENIIDESGMPKERFSAEFPKEGPSILRIQQVVRGDSAAYFCASINGGNSPLHFGNGTRLTVT.

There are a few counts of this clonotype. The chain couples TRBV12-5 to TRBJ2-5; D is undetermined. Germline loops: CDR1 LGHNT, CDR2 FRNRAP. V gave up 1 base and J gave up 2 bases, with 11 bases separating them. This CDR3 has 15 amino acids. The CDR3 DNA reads TGTGCTAGTGGTTTGGGGAACGACAATCAAGAGACCCAGTACTTC. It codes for CASGLGNDNQETQYF.

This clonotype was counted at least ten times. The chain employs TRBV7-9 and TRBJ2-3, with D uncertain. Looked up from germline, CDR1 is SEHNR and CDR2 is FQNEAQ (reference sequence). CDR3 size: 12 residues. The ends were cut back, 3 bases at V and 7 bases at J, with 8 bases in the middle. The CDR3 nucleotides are TGTGCCAGCAGCTTCGACTCCAATACGCAGTATTTT. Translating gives CASSFDSNTQYF.

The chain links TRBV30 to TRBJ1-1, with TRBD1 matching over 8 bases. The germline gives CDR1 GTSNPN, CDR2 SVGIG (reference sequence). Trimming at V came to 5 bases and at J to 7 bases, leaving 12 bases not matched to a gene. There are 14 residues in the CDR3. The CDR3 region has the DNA TGTGCCTGGTTCCATACGACAGGGGTGGGTGAAGCTTTCTTT. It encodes CAWFHTTGVGEAFF. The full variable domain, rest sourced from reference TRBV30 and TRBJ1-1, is SQTIHQWPATLVQPVGSPLSLECTVEGTSNPNLYWYRQAAGRGLQLLFYSVGIGQISSEVPQNLSASRPQDRQFILSSKKLLLSDSGFYLCAWFHTTGVGEAFFGQGTRLTVV.

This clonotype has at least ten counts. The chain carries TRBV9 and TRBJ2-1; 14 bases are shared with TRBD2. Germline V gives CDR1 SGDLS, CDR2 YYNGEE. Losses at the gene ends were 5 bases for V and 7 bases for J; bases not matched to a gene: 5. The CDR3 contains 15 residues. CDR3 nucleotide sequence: TGTGCCAGCAGTATGGGACTAGCGGGGGAGAATGAGCAGTTCTTC. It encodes CASSMGLAGENEQFF.

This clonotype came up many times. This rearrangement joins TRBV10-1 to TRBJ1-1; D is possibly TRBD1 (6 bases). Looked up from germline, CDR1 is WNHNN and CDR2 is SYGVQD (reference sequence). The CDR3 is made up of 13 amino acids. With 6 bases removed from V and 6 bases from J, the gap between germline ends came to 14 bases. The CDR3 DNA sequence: TGCGCCAGCAGCTCCGGACAGCTCGCTGAAGCTTTCTTT. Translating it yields CASSSGQLAEAFF.

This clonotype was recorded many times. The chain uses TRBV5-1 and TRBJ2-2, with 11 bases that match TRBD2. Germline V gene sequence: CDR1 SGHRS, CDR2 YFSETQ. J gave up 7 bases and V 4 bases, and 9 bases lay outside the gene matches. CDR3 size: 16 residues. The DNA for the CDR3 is TGCGCCAGCAGCCCCAACCTACTAGCGGGGGTCGGGGAGCTGTTTTTT. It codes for CASSPNLLAGVGELFF.

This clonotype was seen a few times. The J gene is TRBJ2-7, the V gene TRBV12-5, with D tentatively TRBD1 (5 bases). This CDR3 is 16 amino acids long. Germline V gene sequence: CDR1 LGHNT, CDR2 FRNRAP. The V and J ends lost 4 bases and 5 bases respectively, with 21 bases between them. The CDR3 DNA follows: TGTGCTAGTGGTTCGCCCAAACAGGAAAAAGAGGACGAGCAGTACTTC. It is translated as CASGSPKQEKEDEQYF.

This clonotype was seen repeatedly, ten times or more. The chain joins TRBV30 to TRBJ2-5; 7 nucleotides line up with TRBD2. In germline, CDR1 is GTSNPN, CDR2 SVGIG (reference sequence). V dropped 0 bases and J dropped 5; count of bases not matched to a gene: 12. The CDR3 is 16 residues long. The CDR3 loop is CAWSVGLAVGTETQYF. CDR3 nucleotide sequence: TGTGCCTGGAGTGTTGGTCTAGCGGTCGGAACGGAGACCCAGTACTTC.

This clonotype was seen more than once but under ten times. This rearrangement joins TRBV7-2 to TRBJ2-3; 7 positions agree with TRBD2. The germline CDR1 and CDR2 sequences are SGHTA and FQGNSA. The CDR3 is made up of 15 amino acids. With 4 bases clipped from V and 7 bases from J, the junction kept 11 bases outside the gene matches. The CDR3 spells CASSSERLAEHTQYF. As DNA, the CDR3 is TGTGCCAGCAGCTCCGAGAGACTAGCCGAGCATACGCAGTATTTT. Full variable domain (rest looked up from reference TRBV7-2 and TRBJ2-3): GAGVSQSPSNKVTEKGKDVELRCDPISGHTALYWYRQSLGQGLEFLIYFQGNSAPDKSGLPSDRFSAERTGGSVSTLTIQRTQQEDSAVYLCASSSERLAEHTQYFGPGTRLTVL.

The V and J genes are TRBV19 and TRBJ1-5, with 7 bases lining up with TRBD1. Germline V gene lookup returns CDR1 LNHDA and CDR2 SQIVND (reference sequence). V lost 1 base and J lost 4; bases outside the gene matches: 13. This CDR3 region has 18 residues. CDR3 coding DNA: TGTGCCAGTAGTATAGTCGGGAGTGCGATCAGGGGGAATCAGCCCCAGCATTTT. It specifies CASSIVGSAIRGNQPQHF.

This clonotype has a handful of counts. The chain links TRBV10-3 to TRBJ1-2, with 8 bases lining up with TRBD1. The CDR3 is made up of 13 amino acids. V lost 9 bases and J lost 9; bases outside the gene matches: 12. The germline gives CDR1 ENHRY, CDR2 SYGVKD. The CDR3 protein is CAITGGPMGSYTF. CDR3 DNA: TGTGCCATAACAGGGGGACCTATGGGGAGCTACACCTTC.

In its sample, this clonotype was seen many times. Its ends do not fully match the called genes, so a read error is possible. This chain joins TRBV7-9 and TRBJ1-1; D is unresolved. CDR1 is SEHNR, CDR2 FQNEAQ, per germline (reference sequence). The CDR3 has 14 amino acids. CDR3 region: CASSRLGRTFGKIF. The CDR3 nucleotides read TGTGCCAGCAGCCGCCTGGGCAGGACCTTCGGGAAGATCTTT. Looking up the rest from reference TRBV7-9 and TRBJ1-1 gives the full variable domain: DTGVSQNPRHKITKRGQNVTFRCDPISEHNRLYWYRQTLGQGPEFLTYFQNEAQLEKSRLLSDRFSAERPKGSFSTLEIQRTEQGDSAMYLCASSRLGRTFGKIFGQGTRLTVV.

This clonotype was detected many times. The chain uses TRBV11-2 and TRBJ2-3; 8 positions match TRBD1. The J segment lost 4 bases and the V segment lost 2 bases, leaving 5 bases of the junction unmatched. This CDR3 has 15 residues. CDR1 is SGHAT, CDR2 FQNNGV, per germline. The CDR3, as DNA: TGTGCCAGCAGCTTAATCAGGGGGCGGGCAGATACGCAGTATTTT. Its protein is CASSLIRGRADTQYF.

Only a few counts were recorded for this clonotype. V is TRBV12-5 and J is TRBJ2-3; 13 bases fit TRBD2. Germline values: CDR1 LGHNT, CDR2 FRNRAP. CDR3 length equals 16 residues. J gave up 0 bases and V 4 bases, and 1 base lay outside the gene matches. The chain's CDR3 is CASGSGLAGSTDTQYF. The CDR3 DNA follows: TGTGCTAGTGGTTCGGGACTAGCGGGGAGCACAGATACGCAGTATTTT. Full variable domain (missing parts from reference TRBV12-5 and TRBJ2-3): DARVTQTPRHKVTEMGQEVTMRCQPILGHNTVFWYRQTMMQGLELLAYFRNRAPLDDSGMPKDRFSAEMPDATLATLKIQPSEPRDSAVYFCASGSGLAGSTDTQYFGPGTRLTVL.

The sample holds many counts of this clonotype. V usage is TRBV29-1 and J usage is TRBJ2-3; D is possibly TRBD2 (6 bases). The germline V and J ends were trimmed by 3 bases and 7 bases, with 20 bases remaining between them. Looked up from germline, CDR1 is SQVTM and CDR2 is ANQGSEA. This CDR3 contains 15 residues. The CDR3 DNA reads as TGCAGCGTTGACGCACCCCGGGAGTGGGGTTATACGCAGTATTTT. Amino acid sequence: CSVDAPREWGYTQYF.

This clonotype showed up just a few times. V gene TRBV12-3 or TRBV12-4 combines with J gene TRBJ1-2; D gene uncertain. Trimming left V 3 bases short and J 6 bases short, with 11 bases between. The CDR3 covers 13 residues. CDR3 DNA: TGTGCCAGCAGTTTGCCTTTTTCAAATGGCTACACCTTC. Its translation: CASSLPFSNGYTF.

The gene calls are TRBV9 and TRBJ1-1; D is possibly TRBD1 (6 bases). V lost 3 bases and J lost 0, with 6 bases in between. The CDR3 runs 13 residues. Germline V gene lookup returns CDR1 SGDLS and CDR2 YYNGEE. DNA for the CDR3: TGTGCCAGCAGCGGGACAGTGAACACTGAAGCTTTCTTT. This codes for CASSGTVNTEAFF.

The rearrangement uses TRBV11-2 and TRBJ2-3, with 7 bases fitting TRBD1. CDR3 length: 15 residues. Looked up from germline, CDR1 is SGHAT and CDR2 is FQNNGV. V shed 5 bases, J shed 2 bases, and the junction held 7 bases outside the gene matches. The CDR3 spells CASSPRTGDTDTQYF. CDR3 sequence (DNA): TGTGCCAGCAGCCCACGGACAGGAGACACAGATACGCAGTATTTT.

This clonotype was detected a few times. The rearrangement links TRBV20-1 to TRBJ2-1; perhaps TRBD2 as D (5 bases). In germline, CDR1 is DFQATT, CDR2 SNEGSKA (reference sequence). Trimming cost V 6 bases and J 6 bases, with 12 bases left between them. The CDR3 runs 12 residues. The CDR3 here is CSAPGSFNEQFF. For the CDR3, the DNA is TGCAGTGCCCCTGGGAGCTTCAATGAGCAGTTCTTC.

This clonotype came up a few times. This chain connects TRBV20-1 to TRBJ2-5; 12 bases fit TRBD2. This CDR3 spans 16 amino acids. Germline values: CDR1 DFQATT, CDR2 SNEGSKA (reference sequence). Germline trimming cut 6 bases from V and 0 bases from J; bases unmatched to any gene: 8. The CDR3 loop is CSATASGGAYQETQYF. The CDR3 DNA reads TGCAGTGCCACAGCTAGCGGGGGGGCGTACCAAGAGACCCAGTACTTC.

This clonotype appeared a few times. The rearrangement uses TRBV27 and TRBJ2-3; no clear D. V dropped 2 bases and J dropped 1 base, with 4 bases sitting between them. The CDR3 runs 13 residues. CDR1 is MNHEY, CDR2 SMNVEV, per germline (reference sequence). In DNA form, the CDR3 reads TGTGCCAGCAGTTTAGTTCGCACAGATACGCAGTATTTT. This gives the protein CASSLVRTDTQYF.

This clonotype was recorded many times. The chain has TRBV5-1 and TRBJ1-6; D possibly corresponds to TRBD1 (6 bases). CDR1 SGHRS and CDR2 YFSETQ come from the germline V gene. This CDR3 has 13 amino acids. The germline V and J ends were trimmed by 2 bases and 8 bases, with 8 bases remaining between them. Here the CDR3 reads CASSLGGDSPLHF. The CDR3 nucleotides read TGCGCCAGCAGCTTAGGGGGAGATTCACCCCTCCACTTT.

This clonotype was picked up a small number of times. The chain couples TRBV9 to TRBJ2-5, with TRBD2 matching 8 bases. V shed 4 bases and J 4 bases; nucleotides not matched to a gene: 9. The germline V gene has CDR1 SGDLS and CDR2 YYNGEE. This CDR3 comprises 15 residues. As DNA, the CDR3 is TGTGCCAGCAGCCCATTTAAGCGGGGGACAGAGACCCAGTACTTC. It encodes CASSPFKRGTETQYF.

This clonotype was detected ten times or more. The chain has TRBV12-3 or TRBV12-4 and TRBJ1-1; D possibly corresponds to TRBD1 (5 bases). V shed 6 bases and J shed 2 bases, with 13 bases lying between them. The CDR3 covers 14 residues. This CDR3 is CASRLGPQNTEAFF. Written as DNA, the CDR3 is TGTGCCAGCAGGTTGGGGCCACAAAACACTGAAGCTTTCTTT.